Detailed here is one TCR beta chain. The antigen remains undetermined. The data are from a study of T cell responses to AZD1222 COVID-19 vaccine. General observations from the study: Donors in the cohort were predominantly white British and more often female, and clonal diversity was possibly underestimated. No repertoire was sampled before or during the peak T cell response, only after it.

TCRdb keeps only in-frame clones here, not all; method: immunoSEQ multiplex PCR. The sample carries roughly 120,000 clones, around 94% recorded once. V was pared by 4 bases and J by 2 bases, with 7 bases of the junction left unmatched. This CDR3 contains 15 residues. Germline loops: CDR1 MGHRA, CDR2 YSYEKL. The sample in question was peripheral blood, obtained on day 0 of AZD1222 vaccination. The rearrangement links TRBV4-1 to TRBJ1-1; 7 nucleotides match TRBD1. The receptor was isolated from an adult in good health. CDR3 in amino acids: CASSRTGTDNTEAFF. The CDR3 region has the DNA TGCGCCAGCAGCCGTACCGGGACAGATAACACTGAAGCTTTCTTT.